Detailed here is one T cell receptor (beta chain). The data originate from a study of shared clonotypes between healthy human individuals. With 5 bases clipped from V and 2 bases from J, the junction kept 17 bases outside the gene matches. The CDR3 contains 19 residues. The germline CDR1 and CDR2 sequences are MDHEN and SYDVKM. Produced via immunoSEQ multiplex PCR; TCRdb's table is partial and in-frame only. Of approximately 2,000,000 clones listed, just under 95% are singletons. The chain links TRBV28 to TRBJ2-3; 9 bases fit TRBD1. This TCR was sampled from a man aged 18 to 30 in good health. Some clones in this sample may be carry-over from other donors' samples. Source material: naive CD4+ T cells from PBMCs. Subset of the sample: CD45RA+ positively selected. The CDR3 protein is CASSELGTGKNVATDTQYF. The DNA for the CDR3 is TGTGCCAGCAGTGAGCTTGGGACAGGGAAAAACGTTGCCACAGATACGCAGTATTTT.